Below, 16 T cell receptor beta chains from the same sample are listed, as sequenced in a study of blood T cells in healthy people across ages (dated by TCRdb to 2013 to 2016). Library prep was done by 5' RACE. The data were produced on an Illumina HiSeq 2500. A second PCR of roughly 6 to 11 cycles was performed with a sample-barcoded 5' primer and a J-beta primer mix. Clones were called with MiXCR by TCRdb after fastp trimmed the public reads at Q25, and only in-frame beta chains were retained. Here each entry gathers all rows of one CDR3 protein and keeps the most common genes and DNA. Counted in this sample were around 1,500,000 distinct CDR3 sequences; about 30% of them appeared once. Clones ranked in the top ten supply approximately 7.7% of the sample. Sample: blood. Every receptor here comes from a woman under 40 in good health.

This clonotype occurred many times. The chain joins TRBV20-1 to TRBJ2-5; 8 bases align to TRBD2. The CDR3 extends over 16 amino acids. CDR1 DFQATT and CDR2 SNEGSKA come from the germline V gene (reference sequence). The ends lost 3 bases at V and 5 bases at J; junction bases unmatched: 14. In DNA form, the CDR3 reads TGCAGTGCTAGTAGGCTAGCGGGTAGATCGTCGGAGACCCAGTACTTC. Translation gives CSASRLAGRSSETQYF.

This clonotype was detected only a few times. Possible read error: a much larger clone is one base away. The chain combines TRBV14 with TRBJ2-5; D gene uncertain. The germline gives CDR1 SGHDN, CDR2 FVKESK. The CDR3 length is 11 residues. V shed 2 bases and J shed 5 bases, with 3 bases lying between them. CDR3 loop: CASSQHETQYF. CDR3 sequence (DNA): TGTGCCAGCAGCCAACACGAGACCCAGTACTTC.

The CDR3 sequence is CSARGGSGRAFETQYF. The CDR3 DNA follows: TGCAGTGCTAGAGGGGGTAGCGGGAGGGCTTTTGAGACCCAGTACTTC. The chain employs TRBV20-1 and TRBJ2-5; 11 bases are shared with TRBD2. Per the germline V gene, CDR1 is DFQATT and CDR2 is SNEGSKA (reference sequence). CDR3 size: 16 residues. V was clipped by 1 base and J by 5 bases; unmatched bases: 9.

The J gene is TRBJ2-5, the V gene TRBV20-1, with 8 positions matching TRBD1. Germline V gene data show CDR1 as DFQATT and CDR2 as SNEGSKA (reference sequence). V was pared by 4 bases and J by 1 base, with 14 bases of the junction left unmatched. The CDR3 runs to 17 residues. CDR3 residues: CSAKDLGTGGRQETQYF. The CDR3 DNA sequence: TGCAGTGCTAAAGATCTCGGGACAGGAGGCCGCCAAGAGACCCAGTACTTC.

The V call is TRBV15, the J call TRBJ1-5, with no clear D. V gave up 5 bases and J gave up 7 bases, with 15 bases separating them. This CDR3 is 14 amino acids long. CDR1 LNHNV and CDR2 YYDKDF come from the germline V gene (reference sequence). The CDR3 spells CATSFGRGGQPQHF. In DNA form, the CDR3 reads TGTGCCACCAGCTTCGGGCGGGGTGGACAGCCCCAGCATTTT.

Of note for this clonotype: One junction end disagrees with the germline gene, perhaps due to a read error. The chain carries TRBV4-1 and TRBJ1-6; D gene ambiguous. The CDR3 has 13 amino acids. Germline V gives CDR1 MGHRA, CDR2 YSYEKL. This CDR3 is CASSQDGGSSLHF. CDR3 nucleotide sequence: TGCGCCAGCAGCCAAGACGGAGGTTCATCCCTCCACTTT.

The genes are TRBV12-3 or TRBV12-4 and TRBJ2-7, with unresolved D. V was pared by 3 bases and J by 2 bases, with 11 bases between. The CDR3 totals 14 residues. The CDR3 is CASSFLPEAYEQYF. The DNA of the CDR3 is TGTGCCAGCAGTTTTTTGCCCGAGGCCTACGAGCAGTACTTC.

CDR3 DNA: TGCGCCAGCAGCTCGACAGTTTCCTACGAGCAGTTCTTC. This translates into CASSSTVSYEQFF. The chain uses TRBV5-1 and TRBJ2-1; the D gene is possibly TRBD1 (5 bases). Germline CDR1 reads SGHRS; CDR2 reads YFSETQ. The V gene lost 3 bases and the J gene lost 10 bases, with 14 bases spanning the gap. CDR3 length: 13 amino acids.

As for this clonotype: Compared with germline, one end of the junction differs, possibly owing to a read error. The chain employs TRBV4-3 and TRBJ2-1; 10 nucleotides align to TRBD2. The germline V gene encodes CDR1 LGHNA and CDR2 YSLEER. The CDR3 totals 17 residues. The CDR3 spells CAGSQEPSGSSYNEQFF. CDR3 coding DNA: TGCGCCGGCAGCCAAGAGCCTAGCGGGAGTTCCTACAATGAGCAGTTCTTC.

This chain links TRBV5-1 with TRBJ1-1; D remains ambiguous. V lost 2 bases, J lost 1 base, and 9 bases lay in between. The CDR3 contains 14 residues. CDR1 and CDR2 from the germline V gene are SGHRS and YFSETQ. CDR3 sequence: CASSLNMGNTEAFF. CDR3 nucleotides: TGCGCCAGCAGCTTAAATATGGGGAACACTGAAGCTTTCTTT.

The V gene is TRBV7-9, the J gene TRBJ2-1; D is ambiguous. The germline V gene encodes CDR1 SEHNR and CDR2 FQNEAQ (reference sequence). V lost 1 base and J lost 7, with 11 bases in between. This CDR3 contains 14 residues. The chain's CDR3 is CASSLGLEKNEQFF. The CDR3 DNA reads TGTGCCAGCAGCTTAGGACTGGAGAAGAATGAGCAGTTCTTC.

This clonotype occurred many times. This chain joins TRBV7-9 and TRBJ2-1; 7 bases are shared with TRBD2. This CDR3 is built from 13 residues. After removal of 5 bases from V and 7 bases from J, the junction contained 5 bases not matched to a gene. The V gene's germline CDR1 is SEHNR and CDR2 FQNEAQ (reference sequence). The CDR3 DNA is TGTGCCAGCAGCGCATGGGAGGGTAATGAGCAGTTCTTC. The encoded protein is CASSAWEGNEQFF. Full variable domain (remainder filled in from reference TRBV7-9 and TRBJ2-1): DTGVSQNPRHKITKRGQNVTFRCDPISEHNRLYWYRQTLGQGPEFLTYFQNEAQLEKSRLLSDRFSAERPKGSFSTLEIQRTEQGDSAMYLCASSAWEGNEQFFGPGTRLTVL.

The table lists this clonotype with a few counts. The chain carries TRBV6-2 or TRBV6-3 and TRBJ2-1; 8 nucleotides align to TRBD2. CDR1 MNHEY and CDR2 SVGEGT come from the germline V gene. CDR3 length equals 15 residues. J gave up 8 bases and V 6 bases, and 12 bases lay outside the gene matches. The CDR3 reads CASRPSPGTRDEQFF. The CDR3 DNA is TGTGCCAGCAGGCCCTCCCCCGGGACTAGAGATGAGCAGTTCTTC.

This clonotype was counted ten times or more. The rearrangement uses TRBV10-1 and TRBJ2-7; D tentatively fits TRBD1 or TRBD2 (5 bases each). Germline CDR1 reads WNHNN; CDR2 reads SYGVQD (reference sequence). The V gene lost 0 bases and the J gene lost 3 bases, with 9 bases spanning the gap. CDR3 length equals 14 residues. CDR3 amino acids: CASSESGRSYEQYF. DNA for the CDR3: TGCGCCAGCAGTGAGTCGGGACGGAGCTACGAGCAGTACTTC.

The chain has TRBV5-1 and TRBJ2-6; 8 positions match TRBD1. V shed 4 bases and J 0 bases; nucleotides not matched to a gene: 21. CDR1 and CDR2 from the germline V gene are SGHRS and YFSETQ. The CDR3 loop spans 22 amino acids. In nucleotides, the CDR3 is TGCGCCAGCAGCACCGACCCAAGGACAGGGATCATCCCTGGCTCTGGGGCCAACGTCCTGACTTTC. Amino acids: CASSTDPRTGIIPGSGANVLTF. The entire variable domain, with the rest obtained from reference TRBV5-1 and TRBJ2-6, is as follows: KAGVTQTPRYLIKTRGQQVTLSCSPISGHRSVSWYQQTPGQGLQFLFEYFSETQRNKGNFPGRFSGRQFSNSRSEMNVSTLELGDSALYLCASSTDPRTGIIPGSGANVLTFGAGSRLTVL.

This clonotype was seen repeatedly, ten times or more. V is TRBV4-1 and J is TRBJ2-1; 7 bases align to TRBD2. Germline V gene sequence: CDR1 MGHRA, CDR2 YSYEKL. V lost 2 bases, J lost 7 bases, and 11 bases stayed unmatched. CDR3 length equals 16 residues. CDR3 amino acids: CASSQILVAGENEQFF. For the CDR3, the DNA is TGCGCCAGCAGCCAAATCTTAGTAGCGGGCGAAAATGAGCAGTTCTTC.